These 18 T cell receptor beta chains were all obtained from the same sample, sequenced in a study of patients and donors after allogeneic stem cell transplantation. TCRdb used MiXCR to reprocess the RT-PCR reads, holding one entry per CDR3 protein. The repertoire holds approximately 430,000 distinct CDR3 sequences, around 15% seen once, with 7.2% in the top ten. Sequenced input: blood, either unsorted or a sorted T cell fraction (not recorded which). Receptor source: a human donor who was either an allogeneic HSCT recipient or a stem cell or donor lymphocyte infusion donor (not recorded which). It is not recorded whose cells these are; they may come from a transplant donor.

This clonotype was picked up a small number of times. The chain uses TRBV7-3 and TRBJ1-1, with 9 bases that match TRBD1. Germline lookup yields CDR1 SGHTA and CDR2 FQGTGA. The ends lost 5 bases at V and 10 bases at J; junction bases unmatched: 11. The CDR3 length is 14 residues. Here the CDR3 reads CASSRTTGGGRAFF. CDR3 DNA: TGTGCCAGCAGCCGTACCACAGGGGGCGGGAGAGCTTTCTTT.

A few counts support this clonotype. This sequence joins TRBV12-3 or TRBV12-4 and TRBJ1-2; D is uncertain. Trimming cost V 2 bases and J 4 bases, with 8 bases left between them. This CDR3 contains 13 residues. The CDR3 loop is CASSLRRPYGYTF. For the CDR3, the DNA is TGTGCCAGCAGTTTAAGACGGCCCTATGGCTACACCTTC.

The chain links TRBV27 to TRBJ2-3; D is possibly TRBD2 (7 bases). The ends were cut back, 5 bases at V and 0 bases at J, with 18 bases in the middle. CDR1 is MNHEY, CDR2 SMNVEV, per germline (reference sequence). The CDR3 is 17 residues long. The CDR3 DNA reads as TGTGCCAGCAGTCCCCGGGGGCGGGGGTTCAGCACAGATACGCAGTATTTT. The encoded protein is CASSPRGRGFSTDTQYF.

This clonotype came up a few times. CDR3 residues: CASEAKNEQFF. For the CDR3, the DNA is TGTGCTAGTGAGGCCAAGAATGAGCAGTTCTTC. This chain links TRBV12-5 with TRBJ2-1; D remains ambiguous. The CDR3 has 11 residues. V gave up 7 bases and J gave up 7 bases, with 8 bases separating them. Germline CDR1 reads LGHNT; CDR2 reads FRNRAP.

This chain joins TRBV2 and TRBJ1-6; D is undetermined. Trimming removed 7 bases at V and 7 bases at J, with 23 bases between. Germline values: CDR1 SNHLY, CDR2 FYNNEI. The CDR3 extends over 17 amino acids. The CDR3 sequence: CASITGASFTRNSPLHF. The DNA of the CDR3 is TGTGCCAGCATCACGGGCGCCAGTTTTACAAGAAATTCACCCCTCCACTTT.

This clonotype was observed a few times. V usage is TRBV7-9 and J usage is TRBJ1-4; possibly TRBD1 for D (6 bases). Germline lookup yields CDR1 SEHNR and CDR2 FQNEAQ (reference sequence). The CDR3 spans 14 residues. V lost 2 bases and J lost 7, with 11 bases in between. The CDR3 region is CASSLQGRGEKLFF. CDR3 coding DNA: TGTGCCAGCAGCTTACAGGGGAGGGGTGAAAAACTGTTTTTT.

This chain connects TRBV30 to TRBJ2-5; no clear D gene. This CDR3 has 12 amino acids. V lost 0 bases and J 5 bases, leaving 7 bases between the germline ends. Germline-derived CDR1 and CDR2 are GTSNPN and SVGIG (reference sequence). CDR3 residues: CAWSVDGETQYF. Written as DNA, the CDR3 is TGTGCCTGGAGTGTAGATGGGGAGACCCAGTACTTC. Full variable domain (rest looked up from reference TRBV30 and TRBJ2-5): SQTIHQWPATLVQPVGSPLSLECTVEGTSNPNLYWYRQAAGRGLQLLFYSVGIGQISSEVPQNLSASRPQDRQFILSSKKLLLSDSGFYLCAWSVDGETQYFGPGTRLLVL.

This clonotype was detected a few times. The chain combines TRBV5-1 with TRBJ2-2, with 12 bases identical to TRBD2. The V segment lost 4 bases and the J segment 7 bases; nucleotides outside the gene matches: 5. The CDR3 sequence is 15 residues long. Germline V gives CDR1 SGHRS, CDR2 YFSETQ. CDR3 amino acids: CASSRGLAGIGELFF. Written as DNA, the CDR3 is TGCGCCAGCAGCCGCGGACTAGCGGGGATCGGGGAGCTGTTTTTT.

This clonotype was counted between two and nine times. The CDR3 region has the DNA TGTGCCTGGAGGGGGAAGCGGGAGACCGGGTGGGGGACCACCGGGGAGCTGTTTTTT. Its protein is CAWRGKRETGWGTTGELFF. The chain links TRBV30 to TRBJ2-2, with TRBD2 matching over 8 bases. This CDR3 comprises 19 residues. V gave up 3 bases and J gave up 4 bases; unmatched junction bases: 19. The V gene's germline CDR1 is GTSNPN and CDR2 SVGIG (reference sequence). The whole variable domain, remainder taken from reference TRBV30 and TRBJ2-2, is SQTIHQWPATLVQPVGSPLSLECTVEGTSNPNLYWYRQAAGRGLQLLFYSVGIGQISSEVPQNLSASRPQDRQFILSSKKLLLSDSGFYLCAWRGKRETGWGTTGELFFGEGSRLTVL.

This clonotype has just a few counts. The J gene is TRBJ2-2, the V gene TRBV6-5; D gene uncertain. The V gene's germline CDR1 is MNHEY and CDR2 SVGAGI. The CDR3 sequence is 13 residues long. V was clipped by 4 bases and J by 3 bases, with 6 bases between them. CDR3 nucleotide sequence: TGTGCCAGCAGTTCTAAGTACACCGGGGAGCTGTTTTTT. It yields the protein CASSSKYTGELFF.

The rearrangement joins TRBV10-3 to TRBJ2-3; 11 bases map to TRBD2. J was trimmed by 2 bases and V by 4 bases; bases with no gene match: 5. This CDR3 spans 16 amino acids. Germline CDR1 reads ENHRY; CDR2 reads SYGVKD. CDR3 residues: CAISVTSGGITDTQYF. For the CDR3, the DNA is TGTGCCATCAGTGTAACTAGCGGGGGAATCACAGATACGCAGTATTTT.

This chain connects TRBV6-5 to TRBJ1-2, with unresolved D. The CDR3 spans 12 residues. With 7 bases removed from V and 3 bases from J, the gap between germline ends came to 9 bases. The germline gives CDR1 MNHEY, CDR2 SVGAGI. CDR3 residues: CASKSGDYGYTF. The CDR3 nucleotides read TGTGCCAGCAAGTCTGGGGACTATGGCTACACCTTC.

The chain carries TRBV7-8 and TRBJ2-7; 7 bases are a match to TRBD1. J gave up 2 bases and V 5 bases, and 6 bases lay outside the gene matches. CDR1 is SGHVS and CDR2 is FQNEAQ in the germline V gene. The CDR3 spans 14 residues. The DNA for the CDR3 is TGTGCCAGCAGCCCACAGACAGGGCCCTACGAGCAGTACTTC. This translates into CASSPQTGPYEQYF.

This clonotype has more than one count but fewer than ten. The genes are TRBV12-3 or TRBV12-4 and TRBJ1-5, with D perhaps TRBD1 (5 bases). The ends were cut back, 0 bases at V and 3 bases at J, with 12 bases in the middle. The CDR3 spans 16 residues. The chain's CDR3 is CASSLAFGADNQPQHF. In DNA, the CDR3 is TGTGCCAGCAGTTTAGCGTTCGGGGCAGACAATCAGCCCCAGCATTTT.

The rearrangement uses TRBV2 and TRBJ2-7; TRBD2 matches 14 bases. CDR3 length: 15 residues. Trimming cost V 7 bases and J 5 bases; bases outside gene matches: 7. The V gene's germline CDR1 is SNHLY and CDR2 FYNNEI. DNA for the CDR3: TGTGCCAGCACTGGGACTAGCGGGAGTAGCAACGAGCAGTACTTC. Translating it yields CASTGTSGSSNEQYF. The variable domain in full, with the rest retrieved from reference TRBV2 and TRBJ2-7, is EPEVTQTPSHQVTQMGQEVILRCVPISNHLYFYWYRQILGQKVEFLVSFYNNEISEKSEIFDDQFSVERPDGSNFTLKIRSTKLEDSAMYFCASTGTSGSSNEQYFGPGTRLTVT.

The chain employs TRBV24-1 and TRBJ2-5, with D possibly TRBD1 on 6 matching bases. V gave up 3 bases and J gave up 2 bases, with 12 bases separating them. This CDR3 spans 15 amino acids. The germline CDR1 and CDR2 sequences are KGHDR and SFDVKD. This chain's CDR3 is CATSDLTGRQETQYF. The CDR3 DNA reads as TGTGCCACCAGTGATCTAACAGGGCGGCAAGAGACCCAGTACTTC.

This clonotype was found a few times. The chain carries TRBV10-3 and TRBJ2-2, with 9 bases fitting TRBD1. Germline loops: CDR1 ENHRY, CDR2 SYGVKD. Losses at the gene ends were 8 bases for V and 2 bases for J; bases not matched to a gene: 3. The CDR3 runs to 14 residues. The CDR3, as DNA: TGTGCCATCCGGGACAGGGTAAACACCGGGGAGCTGTTTTTT. Its translation is CAIRDRVNTGELFF.

This clonotype was picked up a small number of times. This chain uses TRBV5-1 with TRBJ1-1, with D unclear. The CDR3 sequence is 15 residues long. Germline loops: CDR1 SGHRS, CDR2 YFSETQ. Between the trimmed V and J ends, which lost 0 bases and 3 bases, there was a span of 12 bases. CDR3 in amino acids: CASSLGGTAYTEAFF. The CDR3 coding sequence is TGCGCCAGCAGCTTGGGGGGTACAGCTTACACTGAAGCTTTCTTT.